These 30 T cell receptor beta chains share one sample of origin, sequenced in a study of T cells after yellow fever vaccination (dated by TCRdb to between 2018 and 2021). Libraries were made using 5' RACE. Sequencing instrument: Illumina NovaSeq 6000. TCRdb redid the processing of the public reads, applying fastp at Q25 and MiXCR, and retained in-frame beta chains. Every CDR3 protein is listed once, alongside the most common genes and DNA of its rows. The sample contains 200,000 to 250,000 distinct CDR3 sequences, roughly 3% of them found a single time. The top ten hold about 3% of the sample. The treatment or condition label on this specimen signifies: live attenuated yellow fever vaccine strain. The sequences come from CD4+ T cells sorted from PBMCs, collected 10 days after the yellow fever booster vaccination. Receptors originate from a man aged 18 to 29 who received the YFV17D yellow fever vaccine.

The table lists this clonotype with many counts. This chain joins TRBV20-1 and TRBJ1-5; TRBD1 is a possible D gene (5 bases). The V gene's germline CDR1 is DFQATT and CDR2 SNEGSKA (reference sequence). The CDR3 runs to 18 residues. V dropped 2 bases and J dropped 4 bases, with 24 bases sitting between them. The CDR3 protein is CSARKLLRGRKVNQPQHF. CDR3 DNA sequence: TGCAGTGCTAGAAAACTCCTCCGGGGGAGGAAGGTTAATCAGCCCCAGCATTTT.

The chain recombines TRBV5-1 with TRBJ2-7; 7 bases align to TRBD1. V lost 2 bases to trimming and J lost 3 bases; unmatched junction nucleotides: 2. The CDR3 spans 13 residues. CDR1 is SGHRS and CDR2 is YFSETQ in the germline V gene. In DNA form, the CDR3 reads TGCGCCAGCAGCTTTGGGACAGTCTACGAGCAGTACGTC. Translating it yields CASSFGTVYEQYV.

The V gene is TRBV5-1, the J gene TRBJ1-3, with TRBD1 as a possible D gene (6 bases). This CDR3 spans 14 amino acids. CDR1 is SGHRS and CDR2 is YFSETQ in the germline V gene. Deletions cut 4 bases from V and 2 bases from J, with 10 bases between. The CDR3: CASSPRGTGNTIYF. DNA of the CDR3: TGCGCCAGCAGCCCGAGGGGGACTGGAAACACCATATATTTT.

This clonotype was counted ten times or more. The V gene is TRBV7-9, the J gene TRBJ2-4; the D call may be TRBD1 or TRBD2 (5 bases each). This CDR3 region has 15 residues. Germline V lookup: CDR1 SEHNR, CDR2 FQNEAQ (reference sequence). V was cut by 6 bases and J by 0 bases, with 12 bases left in between. The CDR3 protein is CASREGLGAKNIQYF. The CDR3 coding sequence is TGTGCCAGCAGAGAGGGGTTGGGAGCCAAAAACATTCAGTACTTC.

This clonotype was observed many times. The chain carries TRBV7-9 and TRBJ2-3; D gene uncertain. Germline loops: CDR1 SEHNR, CDR2 FQNEAQ (reference sequence). V lost 8 bases and J lost 2, with 14 bases in between. The CDR3 sequence is 14 residues long. The CDR3 loop reads CASGEWENTDTQYF. CDR3 nucleotide sequence: TGTGCCAGCGGGGAATGGGAAAACACAGATACGCAGTATTTT.

The table lists this clonotype with a few counts. The rearrangement uses TRBV18 and TRBJ1-2; 7 bases line up with TRBD1. V shed 4 bases, J shed 2 bases, and the junction held 10 bases outside the gene matches. Germline V CDR1 and CDR2: KGHSH, LQKENI. CDR3 size: 16 residues. CDR3 sequence reads: CASSQALGGFNYGYTF. CDR3 nucleotides: TGTGCCAGCTCACAGGCCCTAGGGGGCTTCAACTATGGCTACACCTTC. Using reference TRBV18 and TRBJ1-2 for the parts outside the CDR3, the full variable domain is NAGVMQNPRHLVRRRGQEARLRCSPMKGHSHVYWYRQLPEEGLKFMVYLQKENIIDESGMPKERFSAEFPKEGPSILRIQQVVRGDSAAYFCASSQALGGFNYGYTFGSGTRLTVV.

This clonotype has a count of ten or more. This chain connects TRBV21-1 to TRBJ1-1. TRBV21-1 is classified as a pseudogene. There are 11 residues in the CDR3. The CDR3 bases are TGTGCCAGCAGCAATGGACCGTTAGCTTTCTTT. It is translated as CASSNGPLAFF.

This chain uses TRBV27 with TRBJ1-1; D is perhaps TRBD1 (5 bases). The CDR3 runs to 14 residues. Trimming took 2 bases from V and 5 from J, leaving 12 bases between them. The germline V gene has CDR1 MNHEY and CDR2 SMNVEV (reference sequence). In DNA, the CDR3 is TGTGCCAGCAGTTTAAGGAGGGGAAAGACTGAAGCTTTCTTT. Its protein is CASSLRRGKTEAFF.

This clonotype was observed a few times. The V and J genes are TRBV9 and TRBJ2-1, with 15 bases that match TRBD2. Per the germline V gene, CDR1 is SGDLS and CDR2 is YYNGEE. The CDR3 runs 17 residues. The V gene end was trimmed by 1 base and the J gene end by 7 bases; junction bases not matched to a gene: 6. CDR3 bases: TGTGCCAGCAGCGTACGATTAGGACTAGCGGGGGGGAATGAGCAGTTCTTC. It yields the protein CASSVRLGLAGGNEQFF.

This clonotype was seen ten or more times. The rearrangement uses TRBV5-6 and TRBJ2-5; D gene unclear. The CDR3 sequence is 14 residues long. The V end was cut by 0 bases, the J end by 2 bases, with 8 bases between. Germline V gene data show CDR1 as SGHDT and CDR2 as YYEEEE. CDR3 sequence reads: CASSLGFRQETQYF. The CDR3 coding sequence is TGTGCCAGCAGCTTGGGGTTCAGACAAGAGACCCAGTACTTC.

This clonotype was recorded many times. The chain uses TRBV3-1 and TRBJ2-5; TRBD2 matches 12 bases. CDR3 size: 18 residues. The ends lost 1 base at V and 5 bases at J; junction bases unmatched: 11. Germline CDR1 reads LGHDT; CDR2 reads YNNKEL (reference sequence). CDR3 sequence reads: CASSQALAGGEIRETQYF. The CDR3 nucleotides are TGTGCCAGCAGCCAAGCACTAGCGGGGGGCGAGATCCGGGAGACCCAGTACTTC.

This sequence joins TRBV10-3 and TRBJ1-2; tentatively, D is TRBD1 (6 bases). The CDR3 is 14 amino acids. Trimming stripped 7 bases from V and 3 bases from J, with 15 bases between. CDR1 is ENHRY, CDR2 SYGVKD, per germline. This chain's CDR3 is CAITGTSIDYGYTF. Written as DNA, the CDR3 is TGTGCCATCACCGGGACAAGTATTGACTATGGCTACACCTTC.

This clonotype was detected ten times or more. The chain combines TRBV20-1 with TRBJ2-7, with D unclear. From germline, CDR1 is DFQATT and CDR2 SNEGSKA (reference sequence). The CDR3 length is 14 residues. The ends were cut back, 5 bases at V and 0 bases at J, with 14 bases in the middle. The CDR3 sequence: CSAPDVPHSYEQYV. In DNA form, the CDR3 reads TGCAGTGCTCCGGATGTACCACACTCCTACGAGCAGTACGTC.

This clonotype was detected only a few times. This chain links TRBV9 with TRBJ2-1; TRBD2 might be the D (6 bases). Germline CDR1 is SGDLS and CDR2 is YYNGEE. V was trimmed by 3 bases and J by 9 bases, leaving 13 bases between them. The CDR3 loop spans 13 amino acids. For the CDR3, the DNA is TGTGCCAGCAGCGCCCCTAGTAGCGGTGAGCAGTTCTTC. Translation: CASSAPSSGEQFF.

The chain couples TRBV5-1 to TRBJ1-4; 9 bases line up with TRBD1. This CDR3 is built from 15 residues. Trimming cost V 6 bases and J 8 bases; bases outside gene matches: 11. CDR1 SGHRS and CDR2 YFSETQ come from the germline V gene. CDR3 loop: CASTRETGGEEKLFF. The CDR3 DNA sequence: TGCGCCAGCACCCGTGAGACAGGGGGAGAAGAAAAACTGTTTTTT.

The rearrangement links TRBV6-2 or TRBV6-3 to TRBJ2-3; unclear D gene. The CDR3 contains 16 residues. Trimming cost V 6 bases and J 0 bases, with 16 bases left between them. The V gene's germline CDR1 is MNHEY and CDR2 SVGEGT. The CDR3 bases are TGTGCCAGCAGGCCCGTCGGGTCTACTAGCACAGATACGCAGTATTTT. This codes for CASRPVGSTSTDTQYF.

The chain is built from TRBV15 and TRBJ1-5, with 7 bases identical to TRBD1. V trimming: 0 bases; J trimming: 9 bases; junction bases outside the gene matches: 8. The CDR3 contains 15 residues. The V gene's germline CDR1 is LNHNV and CDR2 YYDKDF (reference sequence). CDR3 residues: CATSREGQVGSPQHF. The CDR3 coding sequence is TGTGCCACCAGCAGAGAAGGACAGGTGGGGTCGCCCCAGCATTTT. Full variable domain (outside the CDR3, taken from reference TRBV15 and TRBJ1-5): DAMVIQNPRYQVTQFGKPVTLSCSQTLNHNVMYWYQQKSSQAPKLLFHYYDKDFNNEADTPDNFQSRRPNTSFCFLDIRSPGLGDTAMYLCATSREGQVGSPQHFGDGTRLSIL.

This clonotype was seen at least ten times. The CDR3 is CAAIQGRMFSYEQYF. CDR3 in DNA: TGTGCTGCGATCCAGGGGCGGATGTTCTCCTACGAGCAGTACTTC. This chain uses TRBV2 with TRBJ2-7; TRBD1 is a possible D gene (6 bases). The CDR3 totals 15 residues. The germline V gene encodes CDR1 SNHLY and CDR2 FYNNEI.

This clonotype was recorded a few times. This chain joins TRBV7-6 and TRBJ2-3, with 8 bases aligning to TRBD1. Germline values: CDR1 SGHVS, CDR2 FNYEAQ. The CDR3 contains 16 residues. Germline trimming cut 1 base from V and 5 bases from J; bases unmatched to any gene: 8. The CDR3 here is CASSLVGGTGEDTQYF. CDR3 DNA: TGTGCCAGCAGCTTAGTTGGGGGGACAGGCGAAGATACGCAGTATTTT.

V is TRBV29-1 and J is TRBJ2-5, with a tentative D call TRBD2 (6 bases). Trimming took 5 bases from V and 5 from J, leaving 12 bases between them. This CDR3 is built from 12 residues. The germline V gene has CDR1 SQVTM and CDR2 ANQGSEA. In DNA, the CDR3 is TGCAGCGTTCTGACTAGTGGGGAGACCCAGTACTTC. It encodes CSVLTSGETQYF.

A note on this clonotype: A much larger clone sits a single nucleotide away, making a read error possible. This sequence joins TRBV3-1 and TRBJ2-5, with D tentatively TRBD1 or TRBD2 (5 bases each). Germline CDR1 reads LGHDT; CDR2 reads YNNKEL (reference sequence). The CDR3 is made up of 14 amino acids. The CDR3 nucleotides are TGTGCCAGCAGCCGGTGGGACCACCAAGAGACCAAGTACTTC. Translating it yields CASSRWDHQETKYF.

This clonotype was detected many times. The chain uses TRBV7-2 and TRBJ2-3; the D is unclear. Germline assignment: CDR1 SGHTA and CDR2 FQGNSA. Trimming shortened V by 2 bases and J by 1 base, and 10 bases separated the two germline ends. The CDR3 has 15 amino acids. The CDR3 reads CASSLLVQGTDTQYF. In DNA form, the CDR3 reads TGTGCCAGCAGCTTATTGGTTCAAGGCACAGATACGCAGTATTTT.

This clonotype was seen repeatedly, ten times or more. J is TRBJ2-7 and V is TRBV12-3 or TRBV12-4; TRBD1 matches at 7 bases. The CDR3 spans 13 residues. J lost 0 bases, V lost 6 bases, and 2 bases had no gene match. CDR3 loop: CASSPGGSYEQYF. The CDR3 DNA is TGTGCCAGCAGCCCAGGGGGCTCCTACGAGCAGTACTTC.

The sample holds a few counts of this clonotype. The chain is built from TRBV5-5 and TRBJ1-6; 8 positions match TRBD1. The CDR3 runs 14 residues. V lost 2 bases and J lost 7; bases outside the gene matches: 2. Germline V gene lookup returns CDR1 SGHKS and CDR2 YYEKEE (reference sequence). Here the CDR3 reads CASSFRGLNSPLHF. CDR3 nucleotide sequence: TGTGCCAGCAGCTTCAGGGGGCTGAATTCACCCCTCCACTTT.

The V gene is TRBV6-1, the J gene TRBJ1-2, with unresolved D. Germline V CDR1 and CDR2: MNHNS, SASEGT. V lost 2 bases, J lost 0 bases, and 10 bases lay in between. This CDR3 spans 15 amino acids. The CDR3 is CASSETPGSNYGYTF. DNA of the CDR3: TGTGCCAGCAGTGAAACCCCGGGGTCTAACTATGGCTACACCTTC.

This clonotype is a singleton in its sample. V gene TRBV5-4 combines with J gene TRBJ2-5; TRBD2 matches 10 bases. CDR3 length: 14 amino acids. Per the germline V gene, CDR1 is SGHNT and CDR2 is YYREEE (reference sequence). Losses at the gene ends were 5 bases for V and 5 bases for J; bases not matched to a gene: 6. CDR3 residues: CASRLGLAIETQYF. CDR3 nucleotides: TGTGCCAGCAGGCTGGGACTAGCGATTGAGACCCAGTACTTC.

This clonotype came up many times. J is TRBJ1-3 and V is TRBV7-9; a weak D match, TRBD1 (5 bases). The CDR3 spans 14 residues. V lost 0 bases, J lost 3 bases, and 6 bases lay in between. CDR1 is SEHNR, CDR2 FQNEAQ, per germline (reference sequence). CDR3 coding DNA: TGTGCCAGCAGCTTAGCAGGGGATGGAAACACCATATATTTT. Amino acids: CASSLAGDGNTIYF.

This clonotype was counted a few times. The CDR3 loop reads CASRGGRSTSEQYF. CDR3 DNA sequence: TGTGCCAGTAGGGGGGGCAGGTCAACTTCCGAGCAGTACTTC. V usage is TRBV19 and J usage is TRBJ2-7, with D perhaps being TRBD1 or TRBD2 (6 bases each). Trimming took off 6 bases at V and 6 bases at J, with 18 bases between the two ends. The CDR3 is 14 residues long. Germline assignment: CDR1 LNHDA and CDR2 SQIVND (reference sequence).

This clonotype occurred a few times. The V and J genes are TRBV4-2 and TRBJ2-3; 7 nucleotides line up with TRBD2. Unmatched junction bases numbered 1, after V lost 1 base and J lost 6 bases. The CDR3 covers 13 residues. Germline CDR1 reads LGHNA; CDR2 reads YNFKEQ. The CDR3 region has the DNA TGTGCCAGCAGCCAAGGGGGGGGGGATACGCAGTATTTT. Its translation is CASSQGGGDTQYF.

V and J are TRBV12-2 and TRBJ2-7; the table calls TRBD1, which could not be checked here. TRBV12-2 is a pseudogene locus. The CDR3 totals 12 residues. This CDR3 is CASRCWTGEQYV. The CDR3 bases are TGTGCAAGTCGCTGTTGGACAGGCGAGCAGTACGTC.